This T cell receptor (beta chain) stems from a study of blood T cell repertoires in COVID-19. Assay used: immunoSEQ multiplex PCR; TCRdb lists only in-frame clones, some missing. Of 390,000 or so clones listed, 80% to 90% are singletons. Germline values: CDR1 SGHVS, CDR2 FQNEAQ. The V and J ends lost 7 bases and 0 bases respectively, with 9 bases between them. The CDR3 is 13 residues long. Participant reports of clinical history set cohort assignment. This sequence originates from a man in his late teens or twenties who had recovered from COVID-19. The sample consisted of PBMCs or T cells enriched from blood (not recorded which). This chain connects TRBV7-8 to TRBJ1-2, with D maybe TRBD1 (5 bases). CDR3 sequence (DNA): TGTGCCAGCACGATGACAGCTAACTATGGCTACACCTTC. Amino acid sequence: CASTMTANYGYTF.